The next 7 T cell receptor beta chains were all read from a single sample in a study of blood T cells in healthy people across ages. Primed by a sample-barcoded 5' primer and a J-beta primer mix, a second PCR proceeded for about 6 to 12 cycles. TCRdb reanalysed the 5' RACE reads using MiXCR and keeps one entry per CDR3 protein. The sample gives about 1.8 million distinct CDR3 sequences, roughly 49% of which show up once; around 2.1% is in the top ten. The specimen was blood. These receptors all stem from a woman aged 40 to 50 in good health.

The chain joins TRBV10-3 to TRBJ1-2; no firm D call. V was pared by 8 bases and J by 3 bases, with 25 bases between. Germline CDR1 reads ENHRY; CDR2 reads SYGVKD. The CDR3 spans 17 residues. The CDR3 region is CAIGPGGNRMKDYGYTF. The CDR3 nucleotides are TGTGCCATCGGACCGGGTGGGAACCGCATGAAAGACTATGGCTACACCTTC.

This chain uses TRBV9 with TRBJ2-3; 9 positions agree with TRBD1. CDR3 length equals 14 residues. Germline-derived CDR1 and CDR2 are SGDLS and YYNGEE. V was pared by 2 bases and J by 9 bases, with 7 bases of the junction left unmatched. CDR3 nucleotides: TGTGCCAGCAGCGTTGGACAGGGGAGGGGGACGCAGTATTTT. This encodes CASSVGQGRGTQYF.

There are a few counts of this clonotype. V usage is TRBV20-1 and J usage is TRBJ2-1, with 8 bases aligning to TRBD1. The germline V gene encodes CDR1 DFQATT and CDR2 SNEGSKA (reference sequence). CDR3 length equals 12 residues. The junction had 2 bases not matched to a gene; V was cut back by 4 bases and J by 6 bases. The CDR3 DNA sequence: TGCAGTGCTACCCAGGGGGCCAATGAGCAGTTCTTC. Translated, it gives CSATQGANEQFF.

This CDR3 reads CASSLRRDRDYNYGYTF. The DNA for the CDR3 is TGTGCCAGCAGTTTACGCCGGGACAGGGACTACAACTATGGCTACACCTTC. The chain couples TRBV28 to TRBJ1-2; 9 bases line up with TRBD1. Trimming at V came to 2 bases and at J to 2 bases, leaving 9 bases not matched to a gene. Germline CDR1 MDHEN, CDR2 SYDVKM. The CDR3 extends over 17 amino acids.

The CDR3 spells CSARIDLYNEQFF. CDR3 nucleotide sequence: TGCAGTGCTAGGATTGACCTCTACAATGAGCAGTTCTTC. The V call is TRBV20-1, the J call TRBJ2-1; D gene unclear. The length of the CDR3 is 13 residues. Trimming left V 3 bases short and J 3 bases short, with 9 bases between. CDR1 is DFQATT, CDR2 SNEGSKA, per germline (reference sequence).

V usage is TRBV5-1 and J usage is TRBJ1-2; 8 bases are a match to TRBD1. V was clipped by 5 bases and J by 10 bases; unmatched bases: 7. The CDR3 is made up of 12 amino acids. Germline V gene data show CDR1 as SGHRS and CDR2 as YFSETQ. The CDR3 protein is CASSTGGLDYTF. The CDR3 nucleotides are TGCGCCAGCAGTACAGGGGGACTGGACTACACCTTC.

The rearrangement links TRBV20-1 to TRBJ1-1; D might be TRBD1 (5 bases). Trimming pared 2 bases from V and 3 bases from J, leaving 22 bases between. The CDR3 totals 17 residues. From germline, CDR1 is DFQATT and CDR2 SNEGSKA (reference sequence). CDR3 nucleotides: TGCAGTGCTAGACCCGACAGCGATGGAATGATACACACTGAAGCTTTCTTT. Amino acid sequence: CSARPDSDGMIHTEAFF.